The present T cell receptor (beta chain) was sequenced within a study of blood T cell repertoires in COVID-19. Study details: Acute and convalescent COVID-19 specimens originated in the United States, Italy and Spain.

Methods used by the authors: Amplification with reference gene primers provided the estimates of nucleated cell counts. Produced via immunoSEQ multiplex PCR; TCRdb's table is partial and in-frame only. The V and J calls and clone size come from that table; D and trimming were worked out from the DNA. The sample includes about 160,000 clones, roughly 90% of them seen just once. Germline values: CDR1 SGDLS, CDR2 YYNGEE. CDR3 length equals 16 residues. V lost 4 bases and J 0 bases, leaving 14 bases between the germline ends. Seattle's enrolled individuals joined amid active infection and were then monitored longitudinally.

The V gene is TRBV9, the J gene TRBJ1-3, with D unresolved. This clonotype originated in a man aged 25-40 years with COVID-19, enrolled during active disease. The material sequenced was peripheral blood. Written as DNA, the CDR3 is TGTGCCAGCAGCTCCTACAGCCAATTCTCTGGAAACACCATATATTTT. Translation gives CASSSYSQFSGNTIYF.